The 11 T cell receptor beta chains below all came from one sample that was sequenced in a study of blood T cell repertoires in COVID-19. Method: immunoSEQ multiplex PCR; TCRdb's copy keeps in-frame clones and lacks some. The profile shows some 120,000 clones, roughly 80% of them singletons. The sequencing sample was made of peripheral blood. The receptors originated from a man between 70 and 80 years old with acute or convalescent COVID-19.

V usage is TRBV5-1 and J usage is TRBJ1-2; D possibly corresponds to TRBD1 (6 bases). Germline assignment: CDR1 SGHRS and CDR2 YFSETQ. CDR3 size: 13 residues. The V end was cut by 10 bases, the J end by 4 bases, with 17 bases between. The CDR3 sequence is CASNREGTYGYTF. In nucleotides, the CDR3 is TGCGCCTCCAACAGGGAAGGGACCTATGGCTACACCTTC.

Worth noting for this clone: Other nucleotide sequences from this sample produce the same CDR3. The rearrangement joins TRBV9 to TRBJ2-2, with D hard to call. Trimming cost V 0 bases and J 2 bases, with 5 bases left between them. Germline V gives CDR1 SGDLS, CDR2 YYNGEE. The CDR3 has 14 amino acids. The CDR3 DNA is TGTGCCAGCAGCGTAGTGTCTAACACCGGGGAGCTGTTTTTT. Protein product: CASSVVSNTGELFF.

The chain has TRBV24-1 and TRBJ2-5; 7 bases line up with TRBD1. Germline CDR1 and CDR2: KGHDR and SFDVKD. J lost 2 bases, V lost 4 bases, and 6 bases had no gene match. This CDR3 region has 15 residues. The CDR3 DNA reads as TGTGCCACCAGTGACCCTTTGGGACAGCAAGAGACCCAGTACTTC. Translated: CATSDPLGQQETQYF.

A remark on this clone: Other DNA sequences within the sample encode an identical CDR3. The V and J genes are TRBV9 and TRBJ1-5; weak D call: TRBD1 (5 bases). The V and J ends lost 2 bases and 7 bases respectively, with 13 bases between them. This CDR3 comprises 14 residues. Germline assignment: CDR1 SGDLS and CDR2 YYNGEE. The CDR3 bases are TGTGCCAGCAGCGTCGGAGGGGCGGGCCAGCCCCAGCATTTT. Translation: CASSVGGAGQPQHF.

V gene TRBV6-5 combines with J gene TRBJ1-2; D gene ambiguous. Germline CDR1 is MNHEY and CDR2 is SVGAGI. The CDR3 totals 13 residues. The ends were cut back, 5 bases at V and 1 base at J, with 8 bases in the middle. Written as DNA, the CDR3 is TGTGCCAGCAGTCCGGAGTATAACTATGGCTACACCTTC. Its protein is CASSPEYNYGYTF.

V is TRBV3-1 (or the pseudogene TRBV3-2) and J is TRBJ1-2; a weak D match, TRBD1 (6 bases). The CDR3 covers 16 residues. Germline CDR1 and CDR2: LGHDT and YNNKEL (reference sequence). V lost 1 base, J lost 4 bases, and 16 bases lay in between. CDR3 DNA sequence: TGTGCCAGCAGCCAAGGGACAGTGATTACCGTCTATGGCTACACCTTC. Translation gives CASSQGTVITVYGYTF.

The chain recombines TRBV11-2 with TRBJ1-2; 8 positions agree with TRBD1. The CDR3 has 15 amino acids. CDR1 is SGHAT and CDR2 is FQNNGV in the germline V gene. After removal of 7 bases from V and 7 bases from J, the junction contained 14 bases not matched to a gene. The CDR3 coding sequence is TGTGCCAGCACCGCCCATATGGGACAGGCAGGTGGCTACACCTTC. It translates to CASTAHMGQAGGYTF.

The chain has TRBV7-6 and TRBJ2-7, with D uncertain. Trimming took 0 bases from V and 7 from J, leaving 10 bases between them. The CDR3 is 13 amino acids. In germline, CDR1 is SGHVS, CDR2 FNYEAQ. CDR3 nucleotides: TGTGCCAGCAGCTTAGCGCCTCAGGATGAGCAGTACTTC. This sequence encodes CASSLAPQDEQYF.

This rearrangement joins TRBV5-3 to TRBJ2-7; 9 nucleotides line up with TRBD1. TRBV5-3 has ORF status, its function being uncertain. Trimming cost V 1 base and J 6 bases; bases outside gene matches: 8. CDR3 length: 15 amino acids. The chain's CDR3 is CARSLRDREISEQYF. Written as DNA, the CDR3 is TGTGCCAGAAGCTTGCGGGACAGGGAGATTTCCGAGCAGTACTTC.

This clone was observed a handful of times. The rearrangement links TRBV12-3 or TRBV12-4 to TRBJ2-2, with D possibly TRBD1 on 6 matching bases. The CDR3 length is 13 residues. V lost 5 bases and J lost 7, with 11 bases in between. CDR3 sequence (DNA): TGTGCCAGCAGTATGGGACATCGCGGGGAGCTGTTTTTT. It yields the protein CASSMGHRGELFF.

The chain couples TRBV19 to TRBJ2-3; weak D call: TRBD2 (6 bases). V shed 2 bases and J shed 5 bases, with 17 bases lying between them. Per germline, CDR1 LNHDA and CDR2 SQIVND (reference sequence). The CDR3 consists of 16 residues. The CDR3 nucleotides read TGTGCCAGTAGTATATTCGGAGGGGCGAACAAAGATACGCAGTATTTT. Protein sequence: CASSIFGGANKDTQYF.